These 10 T cell receptor beta chains were sequenced from one sample in a study of metastatic and nonmetastatic thyroid tumors. TCRdb re-called the PCR reads through MiXCR. The sample lists 35,000 to 45,000 clones, approximately 3% occurring once. No treatment had been given to any patient before thyroid surgery. The sample consisted of blood. These receptors were obtained from a female donor with papillary thyroid cancer or a benign thyroid nodule (not recorded which). Some clones in this sample may be carry-over from other donors' samples.

By its share, this clone is medium-sized. The V gene is TRBV20-1, the J gene TRBJ1-6; 7 bases are shared with TRBD1. Germline V gives CDR1 DFQATT, CDR2 SNEGSKA (reference sequence). V dropped 6 bases and J dropped 11; count of bases not matched to a gene: 10. The CDR3 runs 13 residues. CDR3 coding DNA: TGCAGTGCAAGAAGACAGGGCGAGGCACCCCTCCACTTT. It is translated as CSARRQGEAPLHF.

In this sample, this clone turned up many times. This sequence joins TRBV5-6 and TRBJ2-2; TRBD1 matches 11 bases. The germline CDR1 and CDR2 sequences are SGHDT and YYEEEE. The ends lost 4 bases at V and 8 bases at J; junction bases unmatched: 10. The CDR3 contains 16 residues. CDR3 in DNA: TGTGCCAGCAGCCTTCCTGGACAGGGGGCGTCTGGGGAGCTGTTTTTT. This sequence encodes CASSLPGQGASGELFF. Drawing the rest from reference TRBV5-6 and TRBJ2-2, the complete variable domain is DAGVTQSPTHLIKTRGQQVTLRCSPKSGHDTVSWYQQALGQGPQFIFQYYEEEERQRGNFPDRFSGHQFPNYSSELNVNALLLGDSALYLCASSLPGQGASGELFFGEGSRLTVL.

This clone appeared many times. This rearrangement joins TRBV10-3 to TRBJ2-3; no reliable D call. CDR3 length equals 13 residues. In germline, CDR1 is ENHRY, CDR2 SYGVKD. Trimming stripped 2 bases from V and 4 bases from J, with 7 bases between. The CDR3 sequence: CAISEVSADTQYF. In DNA form, the CDR3 reads TGTGCCATCAGTGAGGTCAGCGCAGATACGCAGTATTTT.

V usage is TRBV6-1 and J usage is TRBJ2-1; 9 nucleotides line up with TRBD2. This CDR3 region has 14 residues. Trimming cost V 7 bases and J 9 bases; bases outside gene matches: 10. Germline lookup yields CDR1 MNHNS and CDR2 SASEGT. The DNA for the CDR3 is TGTGCCAGCACCAGGAAAGCGGGAGGTCCTGAGCAGTTCTTC. It encodes CASTRKAGGPEQFF.

This clone was seen at least ten times. The rearrangement joins TRBV18 to TRBJ1-1, with unresolved D. The CDR3 runs 13 residues. The V and J ends lost 2 bases and 4 bases respectively, with 8 bases between them. CDR1 is KGHSH, CDR2 LQKENI, per germline. CDR3 DNA sequence: TGTGCCAGCTCACCAACGCGGATCACTGAAGCTTTCTTT. Amino acids: CASSPTRITEAFF.

This clone was counted a few times. This sequence joins TRBV28 and TRBJ2-3; TRBD1 aligns across 9 bases. CDR3 length: 16 residues. V dropped 6 bases and J dropped 2; count of bases not matched to a gene: 9. Germline V gene data show CDR1 as MDHEN and CDR2 as SYDVKM. The CDR3 loop reads CASRPWTGAYTDTQYF. The CDR3, as DNA: TGTGCCAGCAGACCCTGGACAGGGGCCTACACAGATACGCAGTATTTT.

CDR3 loop: CASSRTSGGSYEQYF. CDR3 DNA sequence: TGTGCCAGCAGCCGAACTAGCGGGGGGTCCTACGAGCAGTACTTC. V gene TRBV2 combines with J gene TRBJ2-7; 12 bases align to TRBD2. This CDR3 spans 15 amino acids. Germline V gene data show CDR1 as SNHLY and CDR2 as FYNNEI. Trimming at V came to 6 bases and at J to 1 base, leaving 4 bases not matched to a gene.

This clone was counted ten times or more. The chain has TRBV9 and TRBJ1-3; D unresolved. Germline V gene data show CDR1 as SGDLS and CDR2 as YYNGEE. The CDR3 has 14 residues. Trimming took 0 bases from V and 1 from J, leaving 5 bases between them. The CDR3 bases are TGTGCCAGCAGCGTAGAGGAATCTGGAAACACCATATATTTT. Protein: CASSVEESGNTIYF. Variable domain in full (rest from reference TRBV9 and TRBJ1-3): DSGVTQTPKHLITATGQRVTLRCSPRSGDLSVYWYQQSLDQGLQFLIQYYNGEERAKGNILERFSAQQFPDLHSELNLSSLELGDSALYFCASSVEESGNTIYFGEGSWLTVV.

The chain employs TRBV6-2 or TRBV6-3 and TRBJ1-2, with D perhaps TRBD1 (6 bases). In germline, CDR1 is MNHEY, CDR2 SVGEGT. V was cut by 7 bases and J by 7 bases, with 16 bases left in between. This CDR3 comprises 13 residues. The CDR3 region is CASNPDRSTGYTF. CDR3 bases: TGTGCCAGCAACCCCGACAGGAGCACTGGCTACACCTTC.

This clone was detected many times. The rearrangement uses TRBV6-2 or TRBV6-3 and TRBJ1-2, with a possible D match to TRBD1 (6 bases). Between the trimmed V and J ends, which lost 5 bases and 6 bases, there was a span of 22 bases. The CDR3 sequence is 16 residues long. Germline CDR1 MNHEY, CDR2 SVGEGT. The CDR3 DNA is TGTGCCAGCAGTCAACCTTCTGGACAGAAGATAAATGGCTACACCTTC. As protein: CASSQPSGQKINGYTF.